This T cell receptor (beta chain) is from a study of beta chain features in type 1 diabetes (dated by TCRdb to between 2018 and 2020). Context from the whole study: Patients and healthy donors did not differ in mean age, gender distribution, total cell number or subset yield. In the study, TCRB repertoires of sorted circulating CD4+ T cell subsets from recently diagnosed type 1 diabetes patients were compared with those of matched healthy donors. Naive and central memory subsets were obtained from all 30 or so donors, but regulatory and stem cell-like memory subsets were isolated from only 8 patients and 8 healthy donors. A total of 107,917,701 sorted cells were examined across all samples, and RNA yield correlated strongly with the number of cells per subset. Study-wide findings and limitations: Because cDNA rather than genomic DNA was sequenced, highly expressing activated cells could have been over-represented, although no difference in activation and CD3 levels was found between groups. At VDJ recombination sites, patients with type 1 diabetes made fewer insertions and deleted more nucleotides, a pattern implying thymic rearrangement abnormalities. Naive, central memory and regulatory TCRB repertoires appeared more similar among patients than among healthy donors. Shorter templates might have been favored by PCR, but patient and control samples were amplified and corrected together, so both groups would have been affected equally by any skew. A moderate but significant shortening of TCRB CDR3 length was observed in type 1 diabetes patients in all four CD4+ subsets. Because the HLA sub-analyses included only small numbers of individuals, any influence of HLA type on TCRB rearrangement was left unresolved.

The entire amount of isolated RNA was reverse transcribed using the High Capacity cDNA Reverse Transcription Kit, so the sequenced TCRB transcripts were expressed ones. Naive, central memory and regulatory T cell samples underwent deep immunoSEQ sequencing, averaging around 3.6 million total reads per sample. After sorted cells were lysed in RLT buffer, RNA was extracted with DNase-treated RNeasy Micro or Mini kits, with the choice depending on cell number. To prevent cross-contamination, each cell subset was processed individually, whereas patient and healthy donor samples were processed jointly. The immunoSEQ multiplex PCR was used to amplify TCRB sequences from cDNA, yielding 87-bp fragments that span the CDR3 region. Amplicons were sequenced on the Illumina HiSeq platform. The original pipeline was this. PCR bias was computationally corrected using synthetic template baselines, reads within Hamming distance 2 were collapsed, and singletons that could not be merged were discarded. By aligning reads against IMGT, V, D and J genes, CDR3 length, and insertions or deletions at six rearrangement sites were assigned. Within each subset, clonotype counts were normalized to sorted cell number, after which true diversity and Gini coefficients were computed with the tcR R package. Repertoire sharing was quantified using the overlap coefficient calculated on TCRB nucleotide sequences. As a proxy for the pre-selection repertoire, out-of-frame TCRB sequences from naive cells were analyzed. Held by TCRdb, this immuneACCESS table contains in-frame sequences only and omits some clones. Under half of the omission traces to an unresolved V gene where checked; the cause of the rest is unknown. V and J calls and clone size come straight from that table; D and trimming were deduced from the DNA. In all, the sample holds some 240,000 clones, and around 15% of those were seen once. 0.065% to 0.095% of the sample is held by the ten biggest clonotypes.

This clone has more than one count but fewer than ten. Its antigen remains unidentified. Base-call qualities are not available, and no considerably larger clone is one nucleotide away. From cysteine to phenylalanine, the CDR3 is 14 amino acids long. Just the 42-base CDR3 DNA is kept, in frame starting at base 1. For this chain, trimming is 5 bases at the V end and 3 bases at the J end, and the number of junction bases without a gene match is 3. CDR1 and CDR2, looked up from the germline V gene, are MNHEY and SVGAGI. Each donor gave one peripheral blood draw, approximately 110 mL on average, collected into heparinised tubes. Using a panel that included CD45RO, CCR7, CD25, CD127, CD95 and CD27, naive, central memory, regulatory and stem cell-like memory CD4+ T cells were sorted on a BD FACSAria II. Purity was above 98% for every sorted population. Right away, PBMCs were isolated by Lymphoprep density gradient centrifugation and were stained directly, with no culture step. So that batch effects would be minimized, each experiment stained and sorted samples in pairs, pairing one healthy donor with one patient.

The sample consisted of naive CD4+ T cells from blood. The cell subset or site label, as the study defines it: true naive CD4+ T cells. The rearranged segments are TRBV6-5 and TRBJ2-7; 11 bases in the middle match TRBD1. The sequence derives from a man between 25 and 39 years old with type 1 diabetes. The CDR3 has the sequence CASSTGTGGYEQYF. The DNA is TGTGCCAGCAGTACTGGGACAGGGGGCTACGAGCAGTACTTC.